This T cell receptor beta chain was identified in a study of cytomegalovirus exposure and HLA in healthy donors. Overall study context: Among approximately 390 genotyped donors, approximately 80% fell in the Caucasian-associated ancestry cluster.

Notes on the study in general: Reportedly, a later analysis found an Asian-associated ancestry cluster had fewer N-insertions than the roughly 670-donor mean. Later analysis demonstrated an association between a missense DCLRE1C variant and TCR beta V- and J-gene trimming.

This CDR3 is built from 18 residues. Germline CDR1 SGHRS, CDR2 YFSETQ. For this clone: Antigen specificity is unknown.

Both 60 Vbeta primers and 13 Jbeta primers went into the PCR. Sequencing was performed with immunoSEQ multiplex PCR; in TCRdb, only in-frame clones are kept and a portion is missing. Of approximately 170,000 clones listed, around 83% are singletons. The specimen sequenced was PBMCs. The chain links TRBV5-1 to TRBJ2-5; 11 positions agree with TRBD2. The J call is in doubt because the DNA end fits TRBJ2-7 better. The clonotype was recovered from a man aged 50 to 60 in good health and CMV-seropositive. CDR3 protein: CASSLEASGRPLTYEQYF. The CDR3 DNA is TGCGCCAGCAGCTTGGAGGCTAGCGGGAGGCCCCTCACCTACGAGCAGTACTTC.